The sequence of this T cell receptor beta chain was determined in a study of CD4 T cells in relation to SARS-CoV-2 and coronaviruses. The study's findings and limits: About 65% of donors had memory CD4+ clonotypes crossrecognizing SARS-CoV-2 and common cold coronavirus spike.

The unexposed donors gave CD4+ T cells in about 2011-2018, prior to COVID-19. Isolation of CD4+ T cells took place after around eleven days in culture. As cell numbers allowed, unexposed-donor CD4+ T cells faced SARS-CoV-2 S/N and four cold-coronavirus spikes. The CDR3 is 15 residues long. Germline CDR1 reads SGHAT; CDR2 reads FQNNGV. The V gene lost 5 bases and the J gene lost 4 bases, with 14 bases spanning the gap. Note on this clone: Its target is not known.

Libraries were prepared by immunoSEQ multiplex PCR; TCRdb keeps only in-frame clonotypes and omits some of them. The table shows 15,000 to 20,000 clones, with around 80% occurring only once. This chain uses TRBV11-2 with TRBJ1-4; D ambiguous. Specimen: CD4+ T cells from PBMCs, cultured in vitro. This sequence was found in a human donor in good health. The CDR3 DNA reads TGTGCCAGCAGCCACACCTGGAATCTTAATGAAAAACTGTTTTTT. Translated, it gives CASSHTWNLNEKLFF.